The 7 T cell receptor beta chains presented below share a single source sample, sequenced in a study of graft-versus-host responses after intestinal transplantation. Antigen specificity for these receptors is unknown. The data were produced by immunoSEQ multiplex PCR, yet TCRdb's version contains in-frame clones alone and is incomplete. This repertoire shows 85,000 to 100,000 clones, roughly 90% found once; its top ten account for over 0.1%. The input for sequencing was unstimulated CD4+ T cells sorted from spleen or lymph node cells, taken before intestinal transplant. The receptors were sampled from a human donor who received an intestinal transplant.

V usage is TRBV11-2 and J usage is TRBJ1-1; no reliable D call. The length of the CDR3 is 14 residues. Germline lookup yields CDR1 SGHAT and CDR2 FQNNGV. Trimming stripped 0 bases from V and 1 base from J, with 6 bases between. The DNA for the CDR3 is TGTGCCAGCAGCTTAGATATCAGGAACACTGAAGCTTTCTTT. It specifies CASSLDIRNTEAFF.

Comment on this clone: Distinct nucleotide sequences in the sample also encode this CDR3. The chain employs TRBV7-3 and TRBJ2-2, with 11 bases aligning to TRBD1. The CDR3 has 14 residues. V lost 5 bases and J lost 5; bases outside the gene matches: 1. CDR1 and CDR2 from the germline V gene are SGHTA and FQGTGA. The CDR3 sequence: CASSRDRGTGELFF. The CDR3 coding sequence is TGTGCCAGCAGCCGGGACAGGGGGACCGGGGAGCTGTTTTTT.

V is TRBV4-2 and J is TRBJ2-1, with 7 bases matching TRBD2. The junction had 16 bases not matched to a gene; V was cut back by 5 bases and J by 6 bases. The germline gives CDR1 LGHNA, CDR2 YNFKEQ. The CDR3 runs 17 residues. The CDR3 DNA follows: TGTGCCAGCAGCTCCCTTCCGGTCAGCGGGGTTGTCAATGAGCAGTTCTTC. Protein product: CASSSLPVSGVVNEQFF.

This clone appeared once. This chain connects TRBV7-3 to TRBJ1-2; 9 positions agree with TRBD1. The CDR3 consists of 16 residues. Germline V gene data show CDR1 as SGHTA and CDR2 as FQGTGA. Trimming at V came to 5 bases and at J to 0 bases, leaving 7 bases not matched to a gene. CDR3 region: CASSNPGQGTNYGYTF. The CDR3 coding sequence is TGTGCCAGCAGCAACCCCGGACAGGGGACTAACTATGGCTACACCTTC.

The J gene is TRBJ1-1, the V gene TRBV11-2, with 7 bases matching TRBD1. With V trimmed by 3 bases and J by 3 bases, 1 base remained unmatched. Germline V gene data show CDR1 as SGHAT and CDR2 as FQNNGV. The CDR3 has 13 amino acids. The CDR3 coding sequence is TGTGCCAGCAGCTTGGGGACAGACACTGAAGCTTTCTTT. Translating it yields CASSLGTDTEAFF. The full variable domain, with the rest looked up from reference TRBV11-2 and TRBJ1-1, is EAGVAQSPRYKIIEKRQSVAFWCNPISGHATLYWYQQILGQGPKLLIQFQNNGVVDDSQLPKDRFSAERLKGVDSTLKIQPAKLEDSAVYLCASSLGTDTEAFFGQGTRLTVV.

The chain uses TRBV19 and TRBJ1-2; the D is unclear. Deletions cut 5 bases from V and 2 bases from J, with 9 bases between. The length of the CDR3 is 13 residues. Germline loops: CDR1 LNHDA, CDR2 SQIVND (reference sequence). The CDR3 is CASSLQENYGYTF. The CDR3 nucleotides read TGTGCCAGTAGTTTGCAAGAGAACTATGGCTACACCTTC.

This sequence joins TRBV2 and TRBJ2-6, with D possibly TRBD1 on 5 matching bases. The germline V and J ends were trimmed by 8 bases and 0 bases, with 5 bases remaining between them. The CDR3 is 13 amino acids. Germline values: CDR1 SNHLY, CDR2 FYNNEI. CDR3 in amino acids: CASQGSGANVLTF. The DNA for the CDR3 is TGTGCCAGCCAGGGCTCTGGGGCCAACGTCCTGACTTTC.